This entry lists 19 T cell receptor beta chains sequenced from one sample in a study of blood T cell repertoires in COVID-19. The assay was immunoSEQ multiplex PCR, and TCRdb's table has in-frame clones only and misses some. Of about 360,000 clones in the sample, 75% to 90% were seen once. Sequenced input: peripheral blood. The receptors originated from a woman aged 60-75 years with COVID-19, enrolled during active disease.

This clone was recorded once. This chain uses TRBV9 with TRBJ2-3; TRBD2 matches 7 bases. The CDR3 is made up of 15 amino acids. Germline trimming cut 1 base from V and 2 bases from J; bases unmatched to any gene: 4. Germline assignment: CDR1 SGDLS and CDR2 YYNGEE. The CDR3 sequence: CASSVSGAFTDTQYF. The DNA of the CDR3 is TGTGCCAGCAGCGTAAGCGGGGCCTTCACAGATACGCAGTATTTT. The whole variable domain, remainder taken from reference TRBV9 and TRBJ2-3, is DSGVTQTPKHLITATGQRVTLRCSPRSGDLSVYWYQQSLDQGLQFLIQYYNGEERAKGNILERFSAQQFPDLHSELNLSSLELGDSALYFCASSVSGAFTDTQYFGPGTRLTVL.

The chain links TRBV6-5 to TRBJ2-7, with TRBD2 matching 9 bases. The ends lost 7 bases at V and 2 bases at J; junction bases unmatched: 6. From germline, CDR1 is MNHEY and CDR2 SVGAGI. The CDR3 has 14 residues. The CDR3: CASKPSGGTYEQYF. The CDR3 nucleotides read TGTGCCAGCAAACCCAGCGGGGGGACCTACGAGCAGTACTTC.

V usage is TRBV6-5 and J usage is TRBJ2-2; 8 bases are shared with TRBD2. The CDR3 is 15 amino acids. Germline CDR1 MNHEY, CDR2 SVGAGI. V was clipped by 5 bases and J by 4 bases; unmatched bases: 6. The CDR3 DNA is TGTGCCAGCAGTCTCGGGGGGGCGGGCACCGGGGAGCTGTTTTTT. Its translation: CASSLGGAGTGELFF.

The rearrangement links TRBV4-1 to TRBJ2-7, with 10 positions matching TRBD1. The CDR3 runs 18 residues. With V trimmed by 0 bases and J by 6 bases, 14 bases remained unmatched. Per the germline V gene, CDR1 is MGHRA and CDR2 is YSYEKL. CDR3 loop: CASSQDGGFRDRGREQYF. CDR3 bases: TGCGCCAGCAGCCAAGATGGAGGGTTTCGGGACAGGGGTCGCGAGCAGTACTTC.

The rearrangement links TRBV4-1 to TRBJ2-3; a possible D gene is TRBD2 (5 bases). Germline V lookup: CDR1 MGHRA, CDR2 YSYEKL. The CDR3 loop spans 13 amino acids. The V gene lost 0 bases and the J gene lost 5 bases, with 6 bases spanning the gap. The CDR3 region has the DNA TGCGCCAGCAGCCAAGAGAGCGGAGATACGCAGTATTTT. This codes for CASSQESGDTQYF.

The chain carries TRBV5-1 and TRBJ1-1, with D uncertain. Trimming cost V 0 bases and J 4 bases, with 10 bases left between them. The CDR3 extends over 14 amino acids. The germline V gene has CDR1 SGHRS and CDR2 YFSETQ. CDR3 residues: CASSLDGGGTEAFF. The CDR3 nucleotides are TGCGCCAGCAGCTTGGACGGAGGCGGCACTGAAGCTTTCTTT. The full variable domain, its missing parts supplied by reference TRBV5-1 and TRBJ1-1, is KAGVTQTPRYLIKTRGQQVTLSCSPISGHRSVSWYQQTPGQGLQFLFEYFSETQRNKGNFPGRFSGRQFSNSRSEMNVSTLELGDSALYLCASSLDGGGTEAFFGQGTRLTVV.

The V call is TRBV7-2, the J call TRBJ2-2; D unresolved. V lost 5 bases and J 3 bases, leaving 4 bases between the germline ends. CDR1 is SGHTA and CDR2 is FQGNSA in the germline V gene. The CDR3 is made up of 12 amino acids. The CDR3 region is CASSPYTGELFF. In DNA, the CDR3 is TGTGCCAGCAGCCCGTACACCGGGGAGCTGTTTTTT.

The rearrangement links TRBV7-2 to TRBJ2-7; D might be TRBD1 (5 bases). Germline CDR1 and CDR2: SGHTA and FQGNSA. V lost 4 bases to trimming and J lost 6 bases, with 10 bases between them. The CDR3 is 12 amino acids. The CDR3 nucleotides read TGTGCCAGCAGCTCTCAGGGCTTCGAGCAGTACTTC. Encoded protein: CASSSQGFEQYF.

The chain employs TRBV5-1 and TRBJ2-3; tentative D call: TRBD2 (5 bases). The CDR3 is 15 amino acids. The V gene lost 2 bases and the J gene lost 2 bases, with 12 bases spanning the gap. The germline gives CDR1 SGHRS, CDR2 YFSETQ. DNA for the CDR3: TGCGCCAGCAGCTTTTACGGGGTCCTCACAGATACGCAGTATTTT. It yields the protein CASSFYGVLTDTQYF.

The chain has TRBV11-2 and TRBJ2-1, with 14 bases that match TRBD2. Looked up from germline, CDR1 is SGHAT and CDR2 is FQNNGV. The CDR3 runs 15 residues. V dropped 5 bases and J dropped 8; count of bases not matched to a gene: 5. The DNA of the CDR3 is TGTGCCAGCAGCCCGACTAGCGGGGGGGCTTATGAGCAGTTCTTC. It codes for CASSPTSGGAYEQFF.

V and J are TRBV15 and TRBJ2-3, with D perhaps matching TRBD2 (6 bases). Per germline, CDR1 LNHNV and CDR2 YYDKDF (reference sequence). The CDR3 runs to 16 residues. Trimming took off 0 bases at V and 0 bases at J, with 10 bases between the two ends. The CDR3 reads CATSRDGGLSTDTQYF. In nucleotides, the CDR3 is TGTGCCACCAGCAGAGATGGGGGACTGAGCACAGATACGCAGTATTTT.

The chain recombines TRBV6-1 with TRBJ2-3; the match to TRBD2 covers 10 bases. This CDR3 has 17 amino acids. Germline values: CDR1 MNHNS, CDR2 SASEGT. Trimming removed 4 bases from V and 2 bases from J; junction bases left unmatched: 9. CDR3 loop: CASSVSLAGAFTDTQYF. CDR3 coding DNA: TGTGCCAGCAGTGTCTCCCTAGCGGGGGCCTTCACAGATACGCAGTATTTT.

The chain employs TRBV24-1 and TRBJ2-1; 9 nucleotides align to TRBD2. Losses at the gene ends were 6 bases for V and 9 bases for J; bases not matched to a gene: 8. The CDR3 has 14 residues. Germline lookup yields CDR1 KGHDR and CDR2 SFDVKD. The CDR3 nucleotides are TGTGCCACCAGTCCGGCTAGCGGGGAGAGTGAGCAGTTCTTC. As protein: CATSPASGESEQFF.

This chain links TRBV7-9 with TRBJ2-1; 11 bases match TRBD2. Germline-derived CDR1 and CDR2 are SEHNR and FQNEAQ (reference sequence). V shed 0 bases, J shed 0 bases, and the junction held 7 bases outside the gene matches. CDR3 length: 19 residues. CDR3: CASSLAILAGGRSYNEQFF. CDR3 sequence (DNA): TGTGCCAGCAGCTTAGCGATTCTAGCGGGGGGACGCTCCTACAATGAGCAGTTCTTC.

The chain is built from TRBV6-5 and TRBJ2-1, with 7 bases that match TRBD2. Germline trimming cut 10 bases from V and 0 bases from J; bases unmatched to any gene: 6. Germline-derived CDR1 and CDR2 are MNHEY and SVGAGI. The length of the CDR3 is 14 residues. CDR3 DNA sequence: TGTGCCACTGGGAGGGCGAGCTCCTACAATGAGCAGTTCTTC. This codes for CATGRASSYNEQFF.

The chain links TRBV5-4 to TRBJ1-2; perhaps TRBD1 as D (6 bases). V was clipped by 3 bases and J by 6 bases, with 12 bases between them. Germline CDR1 is SGHNT and CDR2 is YYREEE (reference sequence). The CDR3 is 13 amino acids. In nucleotides, the CDR3 is TGTGCCAGCAGCTACGACAGGTGGGATGGCTACACCTTC. It encodes CASSYDRWDGYTF.

The V gene is TRBV10-1, the J gene TRBJ2-3; 7 bases line up with TRBD2. Per germline, CDR1 WNHNN and CDR2 SYGVQD (reference sequence). V lost 8 bases, J lost 6 bases, and 11 bases stayed unmatched. The CDR3 extends over 14 amino acids. The CDR3 region has the DNA TGCGCCAGCTCCCTCCCCGGAGCGGGGGATACGCAGTATTTT. Translated, it gives CASSLPGAGDTQYF.

J is TRBJ1-2 and V is TRBV4-2; 7 bases align to TRBD1. V was clipped by 0 bases and J by 3 bases; unmatched bases: 4. The germline V gene has CDR1 LGHNA and CDR2 YNFKEQ. The CDR3 runs to 15 residues. CDR3 sequence reads: CASSQDLRGDYGYTF. DNA of the CDR3: TGTGCCAGCAGCCAAGATCTCAGGGGGGACTATGGCTACACCTTC.

The rearrangement uses TRBV5-1 and TRBJ2-5; weak D call: TRBD2 (5 bases). Germline V gene sequence: CDR1 SGHRS, CDR2 YFSETQ. The CDR3 sequence is 18 residues long. Trimming stripped 2 bases from V and 5 bases from J, with 25 bases between. The CDR3 spells CASSFGPGPSAGVETQYF. DNA for the CDR3: TGCGCCAGCAGCTTTGGTCCCGGGCCGAGCGCGGGTGTGGAGACCCAGTACTTC.